Below are 17 T cell receptor beta chains sequenced from a single sample in a study of CD8 T cells in Susac syndrome. RNA amounts of about 0.5 to 1 ug underwent reverse transcription with random hexamers. One entry per CDR3 protein results from TCRdb running MiXCR on the immunoSEQ multiplex PCR reads. Found here are 120,000 to 150,000 distinct CDR3 sequences, approximately 95% of them singletons; the top ten hold roughly 0.083%. Sequencing was done on a sample of CD4+ T cells from PBMCs. These receptors all stem from a human donor in good health.

The V and J genes are TRBV5-1 and TRBJ2-5; 11 bases align to TRBD1. This CDR3 contains 14 residues. Germline-derived CDR1 and CDR2 are SGHRS and YFSETQ. V was pared by 4 bases and J by 5 bases, with 4 bases of the junction left unmatched. CDR3 bases: TGCGCCAGCAGCCTGGGACAGGGGGGCGAGACCCAGTACTTC. Protein: CASSLGQGGETQYF.

Written as DNA, the CDR3 is TGTGCCAGCTTGAGCTCTAGCGGGAGTTATGCAGATACGCAGTATTTT. Translation: CASLSSSGSYADTQYF. The chain recombines TRBV18 with TRBJ2-3; 10 nucleotides align to TRBD2. The CDR3 runs to 16 residues. V gave up 7 bases and J gave up 4 bases; unmatched junction bases: 11. The germline CDR1 and CDR2 sequences are KGHSH and LQKENI.

This chain connects TRBV29-1 to TRBJ2-7; a weak D match, TRBD2 (6 bases). The CDR3 is 18 residues long. CDR1 is SQVTM and CDR2 is ANQGSEA in the germline V gene. V was cut by 1 base and J by 2 bases, with 24 bases left in between. CDR3 DNA sequence: TGCAGCGTTGAAGGGCGGGGACTCGGAAGAAGCCCGGCCTACGAGCAGTACTTC. Its protein product is CSVEGRGLGRSPAYEQYF.

The chain couples TRBV15 to TRBJ2-1; a weak D match, TRBD2 (6 bases). The CDR3 extends over 11 amino acids. Deletions cut 3 bases from V and 9 bases from J, with 6 bases between. Germline assignment: CDR1 LNHNV and CDR2 YYDKDF (reference sequence). In DNA, the CDR3 is TGTGCCACCAGCAGGGAGGGTGAGCAGTTCTTC. This encodes CATSREGEQFF.

The CDR3 protein is CASRGSRETLYEQYF. The CDR3 DNA is TGTGCCAGCCGGGGGAGCAGGGAAACGCTCTACGAGCAGTACTTC. The chain is built from TRBV28 and TRBJ2-7, with D perhaps matching TRBD2 (6 bases). The CDR3 extends over 15 amino acids. The V end lost 8 bases, the J end lost 3 bases, and 20 bases lay between the germline ends. Germline V gene sequence: CDR1 MDHEN, CDR2 SYDVKM. Filled out from reference TRBV28 and TRBJ2-7, the complete variable domain reads DVKVTQSSRYLVKRTGEKVFLECVQDMDHENMFWYRQDPGLGLRLIYFSYDVKMKEKGDIPEGYSVSREKKERFSLILESASTNQTSMYLCASRGSRETLYEQYFGPGTRLTVT.

The chain couples TRBV29-1 to TRBJ2-7; 12 nucleotides line up with TRBD2. This CDR3 region has 14 residues. V shed 6 bases and J 2 bases; nucleotides not matched to a gene: 5. Germline loops: CDR1 SQVTM, CDR2 ANQGSEA. CDR3 sequence: CSVGGTSGPYEQYF. DNA for the CDR3: TGCAGCGTGGGGGGGACTAGCGGGCCCTACGAGCAGTACTTC.

The chain couples TRBV5-6 to TRBJ1-1, with D unclear. This CDR3 has 15 amino acids. Trimming removed 0 bases at V and 2 bases at J, with 11 bases between. Germline V gene sequence: CDR1 SGHDT, CDR2 YYEEEE. CDR3 nucleotide sequence: TGTGCCAGCAGCTTGGACAAGTGGAGAAACACTGAAGCTTTCTTT. This translates into CASSLDKWRNTEAFF.

The chain carries TRBV20-1 and TRBJ1-4, with a possible D match to TRBD1 (6 bases). V lost 2 bases and J lost 8, with 15 bases in between. Germline-derived CDR1 and CDR2 are DFQATT and SNEGSKA (reference sequence). The CDR3 runs to 14 residues. The DNA of the CDR3 is TGCAGTGCTAGAATGGGGGGGCTTTGGGAAAAACTGTTTTTT. Its translation is CSARMGGLWEKLFF.

This chain connects TRBV3-1 to TRBJ2-5, with D uncertain. The CDR3 length is 12 residues. V lost 1 base and J lost 5, with 5 bases in between. Germline V gene lookup returns CDR1 LGHDT and CDR2 YNNKEL (reference sequence). CDR3 sequence (DNA): TGTGCCAGCAGCCAAGGATTCGAGACCCAGTACTTC. Amino acid sequence: CASSQGFETQYF.

This chain connects TRBV3-1 to TRBJ1-4; no clear D gene. V lost 0 bases and J 8 bases, leaving 10 bases between the germline ends. CDR3 length equals 14 residues. Per the germline V gene, CDR1 is LGHDT and CDR2 is YNNKEL (reference sequence). CDR3 sequence: CASSQERWYEKLFF. CDR3 coding DNA: TGTGCCAGCAGCCAAGAACGCTGGTACGAAAAACTGTTTTTT.

The genes are TRBV5-1 and TRBJ1-2, with D perhaps matching TRBD1 (6 bases). The CDR3 runs 15 residues. V was shortened by 3 bases and J by 2 bases, with 14 bases between the two germline ends. From germline, CDR1 is SGHRS and CDR2 YFSETQ. In DNA, the CDR3 is TGCGCCAGCAGCTCGGGGGACACCTACAACTATGGCTACACCTTC. As protein: CASSSGDTYNYGYTF.

The chain uses TRBV25-1 and TRBJ2-3, with a tentative D call TRBD1 (6 bases). The ends were cut back, 7 bases at V and 2 bases at J, with 10 bases in the middle. CDR3 length: 13 residues. Germline-derived CDR1 and CDR2 are MGHDK and SYGVNS. CDR3 protein: CASTGANTDTQYF. In DNA, the CDR3 is TGTGCCAGCACAGGGGCCAACACAGATACGCAGTATTTT.

This clonotype has only one observation. This chain links TRBV25-1 with TRBJ2-5; either TRBD1 or TRBD2 may fit D (5 bases each). With 4 bases removed from V and 6 bases from J, the gap between germline ends came to 6 bases. The CDR3 sequence is 11 residues long. Germline loops: CDR1 MGHDK, CDR2 SYGVNS. The CDR3: CASSGGQTQYF. DNA of the CDR3: TGTGCCAGCAGTGGGGGACAGACCCAGTACTTC. The variable domain in full, completed from reference TRBV25-1 and TRBJ2-5, reads EADIYQTPRYLVIGTGKKITLECSQTMGHDKMYWYQQDPGMELHLIHYSYGVNSTEKGDLSSESTVSRIRTEHFPLTLESARPSHTSQYLCASSGGQTQYFGPGTRLLVL.

This chain uses TRBV7-2 with TRBJ2-5; 9 bases are a match to TRBD2. With 5 bases clipped from V and 5 bases from J, the junction kept 3 bases outside the gene matches. The CDR3 is 13 amino acids. Per the germline V gene, CDR1 is SGHTA and CDR2 is FQGNSA. The CDR3 spells CASSPGLAETQYF. The DNA for the CDR3 is TGTGCCAGCAGCCCCGGACTAGCGGAGACCCAGTACTTC.

The chain combines TRBV9 with TRBJ2-1; D is unclear. Germline CDR1 reads SGDLS; CDR2 reads YYNGEE. This CDR3 is built from 12 residues. Trimming cost V 0 bases and J 6 bases, with 4 bases left between them. CDR3 in DNA: TGTGCCAGCAGCGTAGGGGTCAATGAGCAGTTCTTC. It yields the protein CASSVGVNEQFF.

This clonotype is a singleton in its sample. CDR3 protein: CASSPAGRSTDTQYF. The CDR3 nucleotides read TGTGCCAGCAGTCCCGCGGGACGGAGCACAGATACGCAGTATTTT. The rearrangement joins TRBV4-2 to TRBJ2-3; D might be TRBD2 (6 bases). The CDR3 runs 15 residues. Trimming took off 6 bases at V and 0 bases at J, with 13 bases between the two ends. Germline CDR1 reads LGHNA; CDR2 reads YNFKEQ.

This chain joins TRBV7-3 and TRBJ2-5; either TRBD1 or TRBD2 may fit D (6 bases each). Trimming shortened V by 1 base and J by 5 bases, and 17 bases separated the two germline ends. This CDR3 has 16 amino acids. CDR1 SGHTA and CDR2 FQGTGA come from the germline V gene. The CDR3 reads CASSLRGAYPTETQYF. In DNA, the CDR3 is TGTGCCAGCAGCTTAAGGGGGGCTTATCCTACGGAGACCCAGTACTTC.